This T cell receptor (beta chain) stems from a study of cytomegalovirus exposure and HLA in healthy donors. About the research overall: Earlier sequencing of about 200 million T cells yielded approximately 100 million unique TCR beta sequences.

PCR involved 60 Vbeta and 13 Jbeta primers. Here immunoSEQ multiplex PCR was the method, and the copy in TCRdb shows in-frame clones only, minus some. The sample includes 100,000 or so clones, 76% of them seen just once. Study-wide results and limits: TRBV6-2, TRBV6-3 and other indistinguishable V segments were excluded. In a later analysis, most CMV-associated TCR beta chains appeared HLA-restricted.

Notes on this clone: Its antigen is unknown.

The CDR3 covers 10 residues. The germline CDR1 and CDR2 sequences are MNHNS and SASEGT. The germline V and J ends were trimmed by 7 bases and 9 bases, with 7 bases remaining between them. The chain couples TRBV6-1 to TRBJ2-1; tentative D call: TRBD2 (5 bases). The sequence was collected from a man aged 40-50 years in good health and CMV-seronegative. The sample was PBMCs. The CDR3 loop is CASTEGEQFF. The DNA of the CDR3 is TGTGCCAGCACCGAGGGTGAGCAGTTCTTC.